This is a list of T cell receptor beta chains from one sample in a study of control samples from healthy donors and cancer patients. Assay: immunoSEQ multiplex PCR; the TCRdb copy retains only in-frame clones and omits some. The data contain roughly 130,000 clones, roughly 84% of them singletons. What was sequenced was blood. Receptors originate from a man aged 50 to 59 in good health. CDR3s include the opening cysteine and the closing phenylalanine or tryptophan.

>TRBJ1-5|TRBV11-2
CASSLGQNQPQHF
>TRBJ1-5|TRBV29-1
CSVGGFGNQPQHF
>TRBJ1-1|TRBV2
CASSLVYMNTEAFF
>TRBJ2-5|TRBV2
CASRLPGTGLGETQYF
>TRBJ1-5|TRBV7-2
CASSRMAGSNQPQHF
>TRBJ2-3|TRBV19
CASSRAGSTDTQYF
>TRBJ2-7|TRBV13
CASRPRTGGKSSEQYF
>TRBJ1-1|TRBV7-3
CASSAQGDTEAFF
>TRBJ2-1|TRBV11-3
CASSLVEGVFF
>TRBJ2-2|TRBV7-3
CASSFHRNTGELFF
>TRBJ1-2|TRBV30
CAWSAQGAYGYTF
>TRBJ1-2|TRBV11-2
CASSPGGTYYGYTF
>TRBJ2-7|TRBV4-2
CASSPSGVAYEQYF
>TRBJ1-2|TRBV2
CASSDNLDRMGGYTF
>TRBJ1-5|TRBV19
CASSSQGINNQPQHF
>TRBJ2-6|TRBV5-6
CASSRTGRSGANVLTF
>TRBJ1-2|TRBV27
CASSLGNRDRGRYGYTF
>TRBJ2-7|TRBV28
CASSTLRQITIPSYEQYF
>TRBJ1-3|TRBV5-6
CVSSFSSGNTIYF
>TRBJ2-7|TRBV2
CASKGQGSSYEQYF
>TRBJ1-5|TRBV9
CASSAGENNQPQHF
>TRBJ1-5|TRBV28
CASITSGGQGLNQPQHF
>TRBJ2-1|TRBV7-9
CASSLVGRGSYNEQFF
>TRBJ2-2|TRBV27
CASSLSIMNTGELFF
>TRBJ2-7|TRBV18
CASSPGIGGGYEQYF
>TRBJ1-2|TRBV11-3
CASSLYGNYGYTF
>TRBJ1-1|TRBV4-1
CASSPEGVVTEAFF
>TRBJ2-7|TRBV3-1/TRBV3-2
CASSLSYEQYF
>TRBJ2-7|TRBV5-6
CASSWGVGSYEQYF
>TRBJ1-5|TRBV19
CASWSVGQPQHF
>TRBJ1-1|TRBV7-9
CASSHPTQGEMNTEAFF
>TRBJ2-2|TRBV5-1
CASSGLDRPTGELFF
>TRBJ1-2|TRBV2
CASRNGQGGWYGYTF
>TRBJ2-3|TRBV24-1
CATSEPTGLDTQYF
>TRBJ1-6|TRBV28
CASRPEGQGGSPLHF
>TRBJ1-2|TRBV9
CASSALTGTLSGYTF
>TRBJ2-1|TRBV5-1
CASSPIGTGDVNFF
>TRBJ1-2|TRBV6-5
CASNRRYGNYGYTF
>TRBJ1-3|TRBV9
CASSGGQGANTIYF
>TRBJ2-5|TRBV24-1
CATSDGLAGGSQYF
>TRBJ2-3|TRBV11-3
CASSTRQGATDTQYF
>TRBJ1-2|TRBV28
CASSFGSGGSYGYTF
>TRBJ1-2|TRBV28
CASSSSDYGYTF
>TRBJ1-5|TRBV2
CASSETVGASQHF
>TRBJ2-7|TRBV28
CASSHRDSRFYEQYF
>TRBJ1-1|TRBV30
CAWRQGNLNTEAFF
>TRBJ2-1|TRBV11-2
CASSLYSGGPNEQFF
>TRBJ1-1|TRBV5-4
CASSFEGGGTEAFF
>TRBJ1-1|TRBV18
CASSRDTNTEAFF
>TRBJ1-1|TRBV7-8
CASSLWRGQGTEAFF
>TRBJ1-1|TRBV19
CASSINAGTNTEAFF
>TRBJ2-7|TRBV21-1
CASSKDTGGRNEQYF
>TRBJ2-1|TRBV15
CATSRPQRLNEQFF
>TRBJ1-3|TRBV5-5
CASSLGHGLTGNTIYF
>TRBJ2-3|TRBV7-9
CASSGRLGGRRGDTQYF
>TRBJ2-3|TRBV18
CASSPGQGIDTQYF
>TRBJ1-3|TRBV12-5
CASGSGSSGGNTIYF